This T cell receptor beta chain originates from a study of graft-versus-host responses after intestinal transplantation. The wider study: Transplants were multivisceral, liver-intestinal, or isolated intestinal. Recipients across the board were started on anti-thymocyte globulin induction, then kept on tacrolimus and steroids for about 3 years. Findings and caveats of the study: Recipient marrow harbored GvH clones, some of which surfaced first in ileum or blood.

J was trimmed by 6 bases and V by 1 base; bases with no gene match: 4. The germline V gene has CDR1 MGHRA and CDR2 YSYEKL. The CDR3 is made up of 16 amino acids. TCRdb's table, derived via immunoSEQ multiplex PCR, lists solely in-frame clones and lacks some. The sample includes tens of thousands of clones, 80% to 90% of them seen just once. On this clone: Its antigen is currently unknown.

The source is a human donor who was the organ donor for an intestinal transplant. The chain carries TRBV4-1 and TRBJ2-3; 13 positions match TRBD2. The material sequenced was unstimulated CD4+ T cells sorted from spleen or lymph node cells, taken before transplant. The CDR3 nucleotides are TGCGCCAGCAGCCAAGGGACTAGCGGGAGATTTGATACGCAGTATTTT. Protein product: CASSQGTSGRFDTQYF.